The TCR beta chain under discussion was sequenced for a study of breast tumors, draining lymph nodes, adjacent tissues. This CDR3 spans 14 amino acids. Per germline, CDR1 SGHAT and CDR2 FQNNGV. Each CDR3 protein is one row after TCRdb ran MiXCR on the multiplex PCR reads. The data hold under 75,000 distinct CDR3 sequences, with 45% to 65% observed a single time. With regard to this clonotype: Its target is not known. One junction end disagrees with the germline gene, perhaps due to a read error.

Study outcomes and limitations: Tumors had less TCR diversity than lymph nodes, more than nontumor tissue. Tumor T cell lymph node origin was a supported hypothesis, not proven.

Sequenced material: breast tumor tissue. This chain uses TRBV11-2 with TRBJ2-5; TRBD1 agrees at 8 bases. The TCR sequence derives from a female donor with breast cancer. Some clones in this sample may be carry-over from other donors' samples. The CDR3 DNA reads TGTGCCAGCAGCGTCAGGACAGGGAGTGAGACCCAATACTTC. It is translated as CASSVRTGSETQYF.